The rows below give T cell receptor beta chains drawn from one sample of a study of T cells in Graves' hyperthyroidism and ophthalmopathy. TCRdb ran MiXCR on the multiplex PCR reads and lists one entry per CDR3 protein. This sample has 660,000 or so distinct CDR3 sequences; around 20% occur once, and the top ten carry around a third. The sequencing sample was made of blood. These receptor sequences come from a man aged 25 to 40 with Graves' ophthalmopathy. The CDR3 runs from the conserved cysteine through the conserved F or W. The D gene is left open where the match is weak. The size entry is marked missing in some rows and otherwise reads once, few, many or a size class.

TRBV11-2	TRBJ1-5	many	-	TGTGCCAGCAGCTTAGACAGCTATAGCAATCAGCCCCAGCATTTT	CASSLDSYSNQPQHF
TRBV28	TRBJ1-1	few	-	TGTGCCAGCAGTTTATTGACAGAGAACACTGAAGCTTTCTTT	CASSLLTENTEAFF
TRBV11-2	TRBJ2-5	-	-	TGTGCCAGCAGCCCCAGGTCCCAGGGCCTGGAAGAGACCCAGTACTTC	CASSPRSQGLEETQYF
TRBV11-2	TRBJ2-5	few	TRBD1	TGTGCCAGCAGCACCAGACAGGGGCCCCAAGAGACCCAGTACTTC	CASSTRQGPQETQYF
TRBV7-9	TRBJ2-5	few	-	TGTGCCAGCAGCCATAGGGAGGAAGAGACCCAGTACTTC	CASSHREEETQYF
TRBV19	TRBJ1-5	-	TRBD1	TGTGCCAGTAGTATAACGGGGACAGAGTATAGCAATCAGCCCCAGCATTTT	CASSITGTEYSNQPQHF
TRBV20-1	TRBJ2-1	many	TRBD2	TGCAGTGAGGCTAGCGGGAGGGCCTACTACAATGAGCAGTTCTTC	CSEASGRAYYNEQFF
TRBV7-9	TRBJ2-5	-	-	TGTGCCAGCAGCATCCGGGAGCGGGAGACCCAGTACTTC	CASSIRERETQYF
TRBV15	TRBJ2-3	-	-	TGTGCCATCCTAGACCGGGGCGCCAGCACAGATACGCAGTATTTT	CAILDRGASTDTQYF
TRBV12-3/TRBV12-4	TRBJ2-7	-	TRBD1	TGTGCCAGCAGTTTCTACAGGGGAGTTGACGAGCAGTACTTC	CASSFYRGVDEQYF
TRBV20-1	TRBJ1-5	-	TRBD1	TGCAGTGCAGGACAGGGGTATCAGCCCCAGCATTTT	CSAGQGYQPQHF
TRBV28	TRBJ2-1	many	TRBD2	TGTGCCAGCAGGGTAGCGGGCTCCTACAATGAGCAGTTCTTC	CASRVAGSYNEQFF
TRBV3-1	TRBJ1-1	many	TRBD1	TGTGCCAGCAGCCTGGGGACAGTGACTGAAGCTTTCTTT	CASSLGTVTEAFF
TRBV4-1	TRBJ2-7	-	-	TGCGCCAGCAGCCAAGTCGAGGGGCCATCCGAGGAGCAGTACTTC	CASSQVEGPSEEQYF
TRBV6-2/TRBV6-3	TRBJ2-5	-	TRBD1	TGTGCCAGCAGTTACTTCACCGGGACAGGGGAGTGGGAGACCCAGTACTTC	CASSYFTGTGEWETQYF
TRBV6-1	TRBJ2-3	-	-	TGTGCCAGCAGCGTCTCGAGTGGGGCAGATACGCAGTATTTT	CASSVSSGADTQYF
TRBV20-1	TRBJ2-1	-	-	TGCAGTGCTAGAAGGAGGGGCTGGAATGAGCAGTTCTTC	CSARRRGWNEQFF
TRBV27	TRBJ2-5	many	-	TGTGCCAGCAGCGACCAAGAGACCCAGTACTTC	CASSDQETQYF
TRBV30	TRBJ2-1	many	-	TGTGCCTGGATCCCGCAGCCTGGCGAGCAGTTCTTC	CAWIPQPGEQFF
TRBV5-6	TRBJ1-5	few	-	TGTGCCAGCAGCTTGAGGGACGGGCAGCCCCAGCATTTT	CASSLRDGQPQHF
TRBV28	TRBJ2-7	many	-	TGTGCCAGCAGTTTTCAGGGGGGATACTACGAGCAGTACTTC	CASSFQGGYYEQYF
TRBV5-6	TRBJ1-4	few	-	TGTGCCAGCAGCTCCGGGACGCGGAATGAAAAACTGTTTTTT	CASSSGTRNEKLFF
TRBV5-1	TRBJ2-1	few	TRBD2	TGCGCCAGCAGGCCAGGGACTAGCACAGGGAATGAGCAGTTCTTC	CASRPGTSTGNEQFF
TRBV27	TRBJ2-1	-	-	TGTGCCAGCAAACCGTTTTCGGGGAGCTCCTACAATGAGCAGTTCTTC	CASKPFSGSSYNEQFF
TRBV9	TRBJ2-1	-	TRBD2	TGTGCCAGCAGCGTAGACCCGGGAGGGAGCTCCTACAATGAGCAGTTCTTC	CASSVDPGGSSYNEQFF
TRBV20-1	TRBJ2-1	few	TRBD2	TGCAGTGCTGGACTAGCGGGAGGGCCTGGTGAGCAGTTCTTC	CSAGLAGGPGEQFF
TRBV7-9	TRBJ2-5	few	TRBD1	TGTGCCAGCAGCTTAACCGGGACAGGGGAGGAGACCCAGTACTTC	CASSLTGTGEETQYF
TRBV6-1	TRBJ2-2	few	-	TGTGCCAGCAGGAACAGTGGAAACACCGGGGAGCTGTTTTTT	CASRNSGNTGELFF
TRBV14	TRBJ2-7	few	TRBD2	TGTGTCAGCAGCTCCACGGGCCTAGCGGGATCCTGGGAGCAGTACTTC	CVSSSTGLAGSWEQYF
TRBV5-1	TRBJ1-1	few	-	TGCGCCAGCAGAATTGATCTTAACACTGAAGCTTTCTTT	CASRIDLNTEAFF
TRBV28	TRBJ1-5	few	TRBD1	TGTGCCAGCAGTTCGACAGGGGGTGTCAATCAGCCCCAGCATTTT	CASSSTGGVNQPQHF
TRBV20-1	TRBJ1-2	-	-	TGCAGTGCTAGGCGGACCTATGGCTACACCTTC	CSARRTYGYTF
TRBV2	TRBJ2-7	-	-	TGTGCCAGCAGAGAGGACTCGCCGGGGGTGCAGTACTTC	CASREDSPGVQYF
TRBV3-1	TRBJ2-7	-	-	TGTGCCAGCAGCCAAGATCCAGGGACTCGGTTTGAGCAGTACTTC	CASSQDPGTRFEQYF
TRBV20-1	TRBJ2-7	many	-	TGCAGTGCGATTAGACATGATCTTCTCGCTTACGAGCAGTACTTC	CSAIRHDLLAYEQYF
TRBV29-1	TRBJ2-1	few	-	TGCAGCGTTGGGGGGCAGCTCCCCTCGGCCTACAATGAGCAGTTCTTC	CSVGGQLPSAYNEQFF
TRBV30	TRBJ1-2	many	TRBD1	TGTGCCTGGAGTGTACCGGGGACAGGGGGCGCCGTCTATGGCTACACCTTC	CAWSVPGTGGAVYGYTF
TRBV29-1	TRBJ1-1	-	-	TGCAGCGTTCTTGGACGGGGGGAAGGAAACACTGAAGCTTTCTTT	CSVLGRGEGNTEAFF
TRBV20-1	TRBJ1-1	-	-	TGCAGTGCTGGGGGTGCCAGTTATGAAGCTTTCTTT	CSAGGASYEAFF
TRBV3-1	TRBJ2-7	many	-	TGTGCCAGCAGCCAAGAGGACGTGGCCTACGAGCAGTACTTC	CASSQEDVAYEQYF
TRBV6-1	TRBJ1-6	-	-	TGTGCCAGCAGTTGGGACGCACTGAGCTCCTATAATTCACCCCTCCACTTT	CASSWDALSSYNSPLHF
TRBV3-1	TRBJ2-7	-	-	TGTGCCAGCAGCAAAAACAATAAGCACTACGAGCAGTACTTC	CASSKNNKHYEQYF